Reported below is one TCR beta chain. The target antigen is unknown. One end of the junction does not line up with germline, which may come from a read error. For each of two time points, a roughly 5.8-milliliter draw of peripheral blood was taken. These data come from a study of prognosis after radiotherapy for stage I lung cancer. Study conclusions and caveats: Differing TRBV and TRBJ gene usage was reportedly seen between patients with and without metastases. It was in patients who developed distant metastases that Shannon entropy after stereotactic body radiation therapy was lower.

The genomic DNA TCR beta CDR3 region underwent two rounds of multiplex PCR. It was primers specific to each TRBV and TRBJ gene that first-round PCR used. TCRdb re-derived calls from the multiplex PCR reads in MiXCR, one entry per CDR3 protein. The repertoire holds about 14,000 distinct CDR3 sequences, with roughly a quarter as singletons. The source material was PBMCs, sampled before or after stereotactic body radiation therapy (not recorded which). The receptor was derived from a donor of 50 years or more with non-small cell lung cancer.

CDR3 sequence reads: CVSSLSGANVLTF. The CDR3 DNA is TGTGTCAGCAGTTTGTCTGGGGCCAACGTCCTTACTTTC. The chain joins TRBV12-3 or TRBV12-4 to TRBJ2-6; tentatively, D is TRBD1 (5 bases). The CDR3 loop spans 13 amino acids.